Below, 20 T cell receptor beta chains from the same sample are listed, as sequenced in a study of response to subunit inactivated influenza vaccine. TCRdb reprocessed the RT-PCR reads via MiXCR and lists one record per CDR3 protein. Here the sample spans hundreds of thousands of distinct CDR3 sequences, about 12% being singletons. The material sequenced was PBMCs from blood, taken on the day of vaccination. Every receptor here comes from a man aged 50-60 years who received an inactivated influenza vaccine.

The sample holds a few counts of this clonotype. The J gene is TRBJ2-7, the V gene TRBV6-2 or TRBV6-3; 9 bases are shared with TRBD1. The CDR3 extends over 15 amino acids. Trimming took 5 bases from V and 2 from J; bases not matched to a gene: 7. In germline, CDR1 is MNHEY, CDR2 SVGEGT. CDR3 sequence: CASSHGTGNPYEQYF. The CDR3 nucleotides read TGTGCCAGCAGTCACGGGACAGGGAACCCCTACGAGCAGTACTTC.

In its sample, this clonotype was seen a few times. The rearrangement joins TRBV28 to TRBJ2-7; 8 bases agree with TRBD1. With 10 bases clipped from V and 4 bases from J, the junction kept 18 bases outside the gene matches. Germline V gene lookup returns CDR1 MDHEN and CDR2 SYDVKM. The CDR3 covers 16 residues. CDR3 sequence: CATFSVRQDREYEQYF. The CDR3 nucleotides read TGTGCCACCTTCTCAGTTAGGCAGGACAGGGAATACGAGCAGTACTTC.

V usage is TRBV20-1 and J usage is TRBJ2-2; 7 bases match TRBD2. The ends lost 6 bases at V and 8 bases at J; junction bases unmatched: 6. Germline V gene data show CDR1 as DFQATT and CDR2 as SNEGSKA (reference sequence). The CDR3 has 12 residues. The CDR3 DNA sequence: TGCAGTGCGAACAAGCGGGATGGGGAGCTGTTTTTT. This encodes CSANKRDGELFF.

This clonotype was counted between two and nine times. The rearrangement uses TRBV7-9 and TRBJ1-5, with no clear D. The CDR3 contains 14 residues. Germline CDR1 and CDR2: SEHNR and FQNEAQ (reference sequence). V lost 1 base, J lost 4 bases, and 8 bases lay in between. The CDR3 nucleotides read TGTGCCAGCAGCTTAGACTTGACGAATCAGCCCCAGCATTTT. The encoded protein is CASSLDLTNQPQHF.

The J gene is TRBJ2-5, the V gene TRBV7-9; 7 bases agree with TRBD2. With V trimmed by 6 bases and J by 5 bases, 15 bases remained unmatched. Germline V lookup: CDR1 SEHNR, CDR2 FQNEAQ (reference sequence). The CDR3 is 16 residues long. CDR3 sequence (DNA): TGTGCCAGCAGACCCAGCGGGACGGGTTTGTTGGAGACCCAGTACTTC. Translating gives CASRPSGTGLLETQYF.

This clonotype was seen only a few times. CDR3 nucleotide sequence: TGTGCCACCAGCAGACCCCCCGTAGGCGGACACGAGCAGTACTTC. Its translation: CATSRPPVGGHEQYF. The rearrangement links TRBV15 to TRBJ2-7; D unclear. The V gene's germline CDR1 is LNHNV and CDR2 YYDKDF (reference sequence). The CDR3 extends over 15 amino acids. Trimming took 2 bases from V and 5 from J, leaving 16 bases between them.

Only a few counts were recorded for this clonotype. The chain uses TRBV7-2 and TRBJ2-2; no clear D gene. The CDR3 is 14 amino acids. The V gene's germline CDR1 is SGHTA and CDR2 FQGNSA. Trimming shortened V by 6 bases and J by 4 bases, and 12 bases separated the two germline ends. CDR3 loop: CASSRPTTTGELFF. Written as DNA, the CDR3 is TGTGCCAGCAGTAGACCCACTACCACCGGGGAGCTGTTTTTT.

The V and J genes are TRBV6-2 or TRBV6-3 and TRBJ2-7; D is perhaps TRBD1 or TRBD2 (6 bases each). The V end was cut by 6 bases, the J end by 2 bases, with 17 bases between. Germline loops: CDR1 MNHEY, CDR2 SVGEGT. The CDR3 is 15 amino acids. CDR3: CASSTRQDYPYEQYF. DNA of the CDR3: TGTGCCAGCAGCACTAGACAGGACTACCCCTACGAGCAGTACTTC.

The V call is TRBV20-1, the J call TRBJ2-2, with TRBD2 as a possible D gene (6 bases). The CDR3 covers 14 residues. Germline CDR1 and CDR2: DFQATT and SNEGSKA (reference sequence). Trimming pared 6 bases from V and 0 bases from J, leaving 11 bases between. The CDR3 DNA is TGCAGTGCCGAGGCGGGGTCGAACACCGGGGAGCTGTTTTTT. Its translation is CSAEAGSNTGELFF.

This clonotype turned up a few times. The V gene is TRBV28, the J gene TRBJ2-7, with a tentative D call TRBD1 (5 bases). The germline V and J ends were trimmed by 8 bases and 2 bases, with 13 bases remaining between them. From germline, CDR1 is MDHEN and CDR2 SYDVKM. The CDR3 has 13 amino acids. In DNA, the CDR3 is TGTGCCAGCCGAACTCACAGGACCTACGAGCAGTACTTC. Translated: CASRTHRTYEQYF.

CDR3 in amino acids: CASASGYNEQFF. In DNA form, the CDR3 reads TGTGCCAGCGCAAGCGGGTACAATGAGCAGTTCTTC. The rearrangement joins TRBV28 to TRBJ2-1, with D possibly being TRBD2 (6 bases). The V gene's germline CDR1 is MDHEN and CDR2 SYDVKM. The CDR3 covers 12 residues. Between the trimmed V and J ends, which lost 8 bases and 4 bases, there was a span of 9 bases.

This clonotype has just a few counts. The chain recombines TRBV7-2 with TRBJ2-1, with 9 bases fitting TRBD2. This CDR3 region has 14 residues. V shed 5 bases and J 12 bases; nucleotides not matched to a gene: 11. Germline CDR1 is SGHTA and CDR2 is FQGNSA. CDR3 DNA: TGTGCCAGCAGCCTGGGGACTAGCCGCATGGGGCAGTTCTTC. Its translation: CASSLGTSRMGQFF.

This clonotype appeared a few times. The V and J genes are TRBV7-6 and TRBJ2-2; 9 nucleotides agree with TRBD1. The germline CDR1 and CDR2 sequences are SGHVS and FNYEAQ. V lost 0 bases, J lost 3 bases, and 2 bases stayed unmatched. The CDR3 extends over 16 amino acids. The CDR3 region is CASSLAWTGDTGELFF. The CDR3 DNA follows: TGTGCCAGCAGCTTAGCGTGGACAGGGGACACCGGGGAGCTGTTTTTT.

This clonotype has just a few counts. The genes are TRBV15 and TRBJ2-7; D not certain. Deletions cut 2 bases from V and 2 bases from J, with 10 bases between. Per germline, CDR1 LNHNV and CDR2 YYDKDF (reference sequence). This CDR3 is built from 14 residues. CDR3 sequence reads: CATSRPTEPYEQYF. In nucleotides, the CDR3 is TGTGCCACCAGCAGACCCACTGAACCCTACGAGCAGTACTTC. Combining the CDR3 with reference TRBV15 and TRBJ2-7 gives the whole variable domain DAMVIQNPRYQVTQFGKPVTLSCSQTLNHNVMYWYQQKSSQAPKLLFHYYDKDFNNEADTPDNFQSRRPNTSFCFLDIRSPGLGDTAMYLCATSRPTEPYEQYFGPGTRLTVT.

This clonotype has a count of ten or more. This chain uses TRBV29-1 with TRBJ2-5; possibly TRBD1 for D (6 bases). The V end lost 6 bases, the J end lost 9 bases, and 23 bases lay between the germline ends. The CDR3 is 14 amino acids. The germline gives CDR1 SQVTM, CDR2 ANQGSEA. The CDR3 sequence is CSVGLGSSQGPQYF. CDR3 bases: TGCAGCGTCGGATTAGGGTCATCCCAGGGGCCCCAGTACTTC.

The V gene is TRBV5-1, the J gene TRBJ2-3; no definite D call. The CDR3 loop spans 15 amino acids. Germline CDR1 and CDR2: SGHRS and YFSETQ. The germline V and J ends were trimmed by 0 bases and 0 bases, with 8 bases remaining between them. Here the CDR3 DNA reads TGCGCCAGCAGCTTGGCCCCGGAAAGCACAGATACGCAGTATTTT. Protein: CASSLAPESTDTQYF.

J is TRBJ1-5 and V is TRBV7-2, with D perhaps matching TRBD1 (5 bases). Germline CDR1 and CDR2: SGHTA and FQGNSA. Trimming shortened V by 0 bases and J by 6 bases, and 9 bases separated the two germline ends. The CDR3 has 14 residues. In DNA form, the CDR3 reads TGTGCCAGCAGCTTAGCTAGGGGTGGTCAGCCCCAGCATTTT. Encoded protein: CASSLARGGQPQHF. The full variable domain, completed using reference TRBV7-2 and TRBJ1-5, is GAGVSQSPSNKVTEKGKDVELRCDPISGHTALYWYRQSLGQGLEFLIYFQGNSAPDKSGLPSDRFSAERTGGSVSTLTIQRTQQEDSAVYLCASSLARGGQPQHFGDGTRLSIL.

In this sample, this clonotype turned up a few times. The chain carries TRBV7-3 and TRBJ2-1; 8 nucleotides line up with TRBD2. This CDR3 contains 16 residues. The junction had 2 bases not matched to a gene; V was cut back by 1 base and J by 0 bases. Germline lookup yields CDR1 SGHTA and CDR2 FQGTGA. CDR3 DNA sequence: TGTGCCAGCAGCTTAAGCGGGAGGCCCTCCTACAATGAGCAGTTCTTC. This gives the protein CASSLSGRPSYNEQFF.

In its sample, this clonotype was seen many times. The chain has TRBV28 and TRBJ2-2, with D tentatively TRBD2 (6 bases). The CDR3 is 15 residues long. Looked up from germline, CDR1 is MDHEN and CDR2 is SYDVKM. Trimming removed 6 bases from V and 2 bases from J, with 13 bases in between. The CDR3 DNA reads TGTGCCAGCAGCCTTCCCGGGACTAACACCGGGGAGCTGTTTTTT. Translation gives CASSLPGTNTGELFF.

The chain uses TRBV3-1 and TRBJ1-2; a weak D match, TRBD1 (5 bases). This CDR3 has 16 residues. Trimming pared 0 bases from V and 8 bases from J, leaving 19 bases between. From germline, CDR1 is LGHDT and CDR2 YNNKEL (reference sequence). The CDR3 coding sequence is TGTGCCAGCAGCCAAGAGTTTGTGGAGGGGATGGGCGGCTACACCTTC. Translating gives CASSQEFVEGMGGYTF.